This T cell receptor (beta chain) was profiled in a study of blood T cell repertoires in COVID-19. On the study more broadly: Some COVID-19 samples were acute and others convalescent; all came from the United States, Italy and Spain. PBMCs, B-cell-depleted T cells, or T cells provided the cDNA or gDNA that made up the material.

As originally analysed: Nucleated cell number was recorded as an estimate derived from reference gene primer amplification. Assay: immunoSEQ multiplex PCR; the TCRdb copy retains only in-frame clones and omits some. That table is the source of V, J and clone size, and D and trimming were worked out from the DNA. The table shows about 40,000 clones, with 89% occurring only once. This CDR3 has 14 amino acids. Trimming took 3 bases from V and 7 from J, leaving 15 bases between them. Per the germline V gene, CDR1 is MNHEY and CDR2 is SVGAGI. This clone was recorded only once. The sample was peripheral blood. The receptor comes from a human donor in a cohort sampled during active COVID-19. The J gene is TRBJ1-2, the V gene TRBV6-5, with D unresolved. The CDR3 nucleotides are TGTGCCAGCAGTTATAGGGCCAGCGGACTTGGCTACACCTTC. As protein: CASSYRASGLGYTF.